These T cell receptor beta chains were read from a single sample in a study of regulatory T cells in long-lasting Graves disease. TCRdb recomputed calls from the multiplex PCR reads with MiXCR, one row per CDR3 protein. The sample has a few hundred thousand distinct CDR3 sequences, roughly 13% seen once; the top ten hold roughly a tenth. The data were also submitted as part of a second study, on T cells in Graves' hyperthyroidism and ophthalmopathy.

Specimen: peripheral blood mononuclear cells (PBMCs), collected at new diagnosis, from a patient treated with antithyroid drugs. Receptors originate from a man aged 25-45 years with Graves disease. CDR3s include the opening cysteine and the closing phenylalanine or tryptophan. A D gene is named only where the DNA matches it firmly. Some rows mark clone size as missing; the rest say once, few, many or name a class of expanded clone.

j_call v_call d_call clone_size cdr3_nt cdr3_aa
TRBJ2-4 TRBV27 TRBD1 many TGTGCCAGCAGTTACCTCGGGACAGGGGGCTTAGCCAAAAACATTCAGTACTTC CASSYLGTGGLAKNIQYF
TRBJ1-5 TRBV6-1 NA many TGTGCCAGCAGGCCCTCTTTACAAGAATCAAATCAGCCCCAGCATTTT CASRPSLQESNQPQHF
TRBJ2-3 TRBV2 TRBD2 NA TGTGCCAGCAGTGAACTAGCGGACACAGATACGCAGTATTTT CASSELADTDTQYF
TRBJ1-3 TRBV15 NA NA TGTGCCACCAGCAGAGAGAGGGGTGGGGGCTCTGGAAACACCATATATTTT CATSRERGGGSGNTIYF
TRBJ2-5 TRBV5-1 TRBD2 many TGTGCCAGCAGTTTGAGCGGGGATGAGACCCAGTACTTC CASSLSGDETQYF
TRBJ2-1 TRBV27 TRBD1 NA TGTGCCAGCAGTTTCAGGGGGAGTTGGGAGCAGTCCTTC CASSFRGSWEQSF
TRBJ2-5 TRBV4-1 TRBD2 few TGCGCCAGCAGCCTTTCTGCCGGGACTAGCGGACAAGAGACCCAGTACTTC CASSLSAGTSGQETQYF
TRBJ2-3 TRBV24-1 NA NA TGTGCCACCAGTGATTTTGGCAGGGGTTCCAGAGGTACGCAGTATTTT CATSDFGRGSRGTQYF
TRBJ2-5 TRBV6-5 NA few TGTGCCAGCAGTTACGCGGCGGGATGGGACCAAGAGACCCAGTACTTC CASSYAAGWDQETQYF
TRBJ2-7 TRBV3-1 NA once TGTGCCAGCAGCCAAGGGTTGGGGGGCTTACCCTACGAGCAGTACTTC CASSQGLGGLPYEQYF
TRBJ2-7 TRBV6-2/TRBV6-3 NA many TGTGCCAGCAGTGAAGTAAGGGCTGACTCCTACGAGCAGTACTTC CASSEVRADSYEQYF
TRBJ2-1 TRBV9 NA many TGTGCCAGCAGTGCACCCTCGAATGAGCAGTTCTTC CASSAPSNEQFF
TRBJ1-1 TRBV9 NA many TGTGCCAGCAGCCCCCCCAGGGCGACTTCGAACACTGAAGCTTTCTTT CASSPPRATSNTEAFF
TRBJ2-2 TRBV19 TRBD1 few TGTGCCAGTAGTATGGGCAGGGGGCTGACCGGGGAGCTGTTTTTT CASSMGRGLTGELFF
TRBJ1-1 TRBV30 TRBD1 many TGTGCCTGGACCGGGTCCCCAGGGGGCATCACTGAAGCTTTCTTT CAWTGSPGGITEAFF
TRBJ1-1 TRBV3-1 TRBD1 NA TGTGCCAGCAGCCTACGGACAGGGGCGAACACTGAAGCTTTCTTT CASSLRTGANTEAFF
TRBJ2-7 TRBV9 NA many TGTGCCAGCAGCCCCCCGGCAGCCTACGAGCAGTACTTC CASSPPAAYEQYF
TRBJ2-7 TRBV20-1 NA NA TGCAGTGCTAGAGATCGAAGTGAGCAGTACTTC CSARDRSEQYF
TRBJ2-2 TRBV28 TRBD2 many TGTGCCAGCAGCTTGTGGACTAGCGGGAACACCGGGGAGCTGTTTTTT CASSLWTSGNTGELFF
TRBJ1-6 TRBV27 NA many TGTGCCAGCAGGCCAGGGTTCTATAATTCACCCCTCCACTTT CASRPGFYNSPLHF
TRBJ1-1 TRBV27 NA many TGTGCCAGCACCGGGTCCACTGAAGCTTTCTTT CASTGSTEAFF
TRBJ2-7 TRBV27 TRBD2 many TGTGCCAGCAGTTTTCCACTAGCGGGAGTGATTAGGATACCCTACGAGCAGTACTTC CASSFPLAGVIRIPYEQYF
TRBJ1-6 TRBV5-1 TRBD1 NA TGCGCCAGCAGAATTTTGGGACAGGATTCACCCCTCCACTTT CASRILGQDSPLHF
TRBJ2-5 TRBV18 NA many TGTGCCAGCTCACCATTTAGTTTGAGGACTGTAGAGACCCAGTACTTC CASSPFSLRTVETQYF
TRBJ2-1 TRBV4-1 NA few TGCGCCAGCAGCCAAGATTACTACCCCTCCTACAATGAGCAGTTCTTC CASSQDYYPSYNEQFF
TRBJ1-4 TRBV27 TRBD1 many TGTGCCAGCAGTTCGCAGGGGGCAGGAAATGAAAAACTGTTTTTT CASSSQGAGNEKLFF